This T cell receptor (beta chain) was sequenced for a study of blood T cell repertoires in COVID-19. In its sample, this clone was seen a few times. Sequenced by immunoSEQ multiplex PCR; TCRdb stores in-frame clones only, minus some. The table records more than 95,000 clones, around four fifths of them present only once. The CDR3 spans 16 residues. The receptor comes from a man older than 75 with COVID-19, enrolled during active disease. This chain joins TRBV21-1 and TRBJ2-7; TRBD2 is the table's D call and was not checked against the DNA. TRBV21-1 is listed as a pseudogene. Source material: peripheral blood. The CDR3, as DNA: TGTGCCAGCAGTCGGGATAGCGGGGATAGCTCCTACGAGCAGTACTTC. It translates to CASSRDSGDSSYEQYF.